This T cell receptor beta chain was profiled in a study of T cells after yellow fever vaccination. Germline V CDR1 and CDR2: SEHNR, FQNEAQ (reference sequence). Trimming removed 4 bases at V and 5 bases at J, with 18 bases between. The CDR3 has 16 residues. In TCRdb, the 5' RACE reads were re-called with MiXCR into one record per CDR3 protein. Seen here are around 350,000 distinct CDR3 sequences, approximately 10% observed once, and the top ten hold roughly 18%. The TCR originated in a man in his late teens or twenties who received the YFV17D yellow fever vaccine. V usage is TRBV7-9 and J usage is TRBJ2-1, with a possible D match to TRBD1 (5 bases). The sample in question was PBMCs, obtained on the day of the first yellow fever vaccination. The CDR3, as DNA: TGTGCCAGCAGCTCCTCCTTCCAGGGCCCCAACAATGAGCAGTTCTTC. Residues: CASSSSFQGPNNEQFF.